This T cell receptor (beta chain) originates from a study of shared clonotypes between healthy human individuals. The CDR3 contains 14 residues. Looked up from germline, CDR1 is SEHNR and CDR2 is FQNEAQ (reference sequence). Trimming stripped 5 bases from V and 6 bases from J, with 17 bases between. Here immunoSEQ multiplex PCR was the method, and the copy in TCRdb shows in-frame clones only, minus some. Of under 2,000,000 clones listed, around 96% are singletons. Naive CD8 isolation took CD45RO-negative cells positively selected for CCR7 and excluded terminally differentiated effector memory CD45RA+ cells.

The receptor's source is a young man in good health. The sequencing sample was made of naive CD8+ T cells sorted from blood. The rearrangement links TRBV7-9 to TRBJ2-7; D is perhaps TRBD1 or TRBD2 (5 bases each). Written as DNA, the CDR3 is TGTGCCAGCAGCCTGGGGGTCTCCGGCCTCGAGCAGTACTTC. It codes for CASSLGVSGLEQYF.